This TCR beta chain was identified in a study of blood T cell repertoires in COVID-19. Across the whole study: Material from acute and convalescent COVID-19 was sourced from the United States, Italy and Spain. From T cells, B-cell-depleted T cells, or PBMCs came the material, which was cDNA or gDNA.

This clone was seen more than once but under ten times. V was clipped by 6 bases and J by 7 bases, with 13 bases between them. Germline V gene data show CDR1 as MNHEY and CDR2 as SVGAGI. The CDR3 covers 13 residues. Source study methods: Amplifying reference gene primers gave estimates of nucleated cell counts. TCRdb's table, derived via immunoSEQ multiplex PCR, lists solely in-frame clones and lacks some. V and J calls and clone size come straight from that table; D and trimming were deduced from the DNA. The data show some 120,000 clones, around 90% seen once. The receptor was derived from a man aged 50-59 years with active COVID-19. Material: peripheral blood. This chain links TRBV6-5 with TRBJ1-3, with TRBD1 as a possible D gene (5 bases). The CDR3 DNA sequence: TGTGCCAGCAGACGGACAATGGCGAACACCATATATTTT. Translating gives CASRRTMANTIYF.